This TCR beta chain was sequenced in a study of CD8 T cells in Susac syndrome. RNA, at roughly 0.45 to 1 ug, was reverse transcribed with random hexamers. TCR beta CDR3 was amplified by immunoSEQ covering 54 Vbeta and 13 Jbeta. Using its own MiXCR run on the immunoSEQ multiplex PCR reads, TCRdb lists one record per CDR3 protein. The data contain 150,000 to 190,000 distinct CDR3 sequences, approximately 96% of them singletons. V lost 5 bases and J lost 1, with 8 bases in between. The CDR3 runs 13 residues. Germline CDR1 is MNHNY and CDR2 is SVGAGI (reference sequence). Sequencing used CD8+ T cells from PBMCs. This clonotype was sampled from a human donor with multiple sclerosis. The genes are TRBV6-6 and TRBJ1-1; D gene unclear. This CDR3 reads CASSDTQNTEAFF. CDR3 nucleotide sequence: TGTGCCAGCAGTGACACACAGAACACTGAAGCTTTCTTT.